The entry that follows covers one T cell receptor (beta chain) sequence. Its antigen is not identified. The sample belongs to a study of cytomegalovirus exposure and HLA in healthy donors. Findings of the study overall: The authors judged a highly shared variant cluster likely a sequencing artifact.

The PCR used 60 Vbeta and 13 Jbeta primers. The data were produced by immunoSEQ multiplex PCR, yet TCRdb's version contains in-frame clones alone and is incomplete. The ten top clones account for roughly 1.7%, within a sample of about 130,000 clones. The sequenced sample consisted of PBMCs. This clonotype originated in a man younger than 30 in good health and CMV-seronegative.

CDR3 region: CASSLPLAGLSEKLFF. CDR3 in DNA: TGTGCCAGCAGTTTACCACTGGCGGGGTTGAGTGAAAAACTGTTTTTT. The chain employs TRBV28 and TRBJ1-4; D is undetermined. Germline V CDR1 and CDR2: MDHEN, SYDVKM. V dropped 2 bases and J dropped 7 bases, with 17 bases sitting between them. The CDR3 runs to 16 residues.